What follows describes a single T cell receptor (beta chain). In the original processing: The authors estimated nucleated cell counts from reference gene primer amplification. The method was immunoSEQ multiplex PCR; TCRdb's version includes in-frame clones alone and lacks a portion of them. The V and J calls and clone size come from that table; D and trimming were worked out from the DNA. Of approximately 530,000 clones in the sample, about 89% are singletons; the top ten hold about 8%. The data derive from a study of blood T cell repertoires in COVID-19. The wider study: Researchers got acute and convalescent COVID-19 samples from the United States, Italy and Spain. Nucleic acid was either cDNA or gDNA, and it came from T cells, B-cell-depleted T cells, or PBMCs.

Recruited during active infection, patients (from Seattle) were subsequently followed longitudinally. Material for sequencing was peripheral blood. The TCR originated in a woman aged 50 to 60 with COVID-19, enrolled during active disease.

The CDR3 sequence: CASSLLGGEQFF. The CDR3 DNA sequence: TGTGCCAGCAGTTTATTGGGGGGTGAGCAGTTCTTC. The chain joins TRBV27 to TRBJ2-1; TRBD2 might be the D (6 bases). CDR1 and CDR2 (germline): MNHEY, SMNVEV (reference sequence). This CDR3 contains 12 residues. Trimming took off 1 base at V and 9 bases at J, with 7 bases between the two ends.